The 21 T cell receptor beta chains below were found in one sample sequenced in a study of blood T cell repertoires in COVID-19. Generated by immunoSEQ multiplex PCR, the TCRdb table keeps only in-frame clones and is missing some. The sample carries 150,000 to 200,000 clones, almost 80% recorded once. The sequenced sample was peripheral blood. The receptors originated from a woman in her 70s with acute or convalescent COVID-19.

This sequence joins TRBV19 and TRBJ1-5, with 10 bases matching TRBD1. Germline-derived CDR1 and CDR2 are LNHDA and SQIVND (reference sequence). The junction had 10 bases not matched to a gene; V was cut back by 4 bases and J by 4 bases. The CDR3 has 17 amino acids. Here the CDR3 DNA reads TGTGCCAGTAGTACTAAGACAGGGGGCTTCGGGAATCAGCCCCAGCATTTT. This encodes CASSTKTGGFGNQPQHF.

The V gene is TRBV10-1, the J gene TRBJ2-3; TRBD2 agrees at 7 bases. V lost 4 bases, J lost 3 bases, and 10 bases stayed unmatched. The CDR3 is 16 residues long. The germline V gene encodes CDR1 WNHNN and CDR2 SYGVQD (reference sequence). As DNA, the CDR3 is TGCGCCAGCAGTGGAACGTCGGGGGGATGGACAGATACGCAGTATTTT. Translating it yields CASSGTSGGWTDTQYF.

This clone was seen just once. The J gene is TRBJ2-2, the V gene TRBV7-9; 9 nucleotides agree with TRBD2. The CDR3 has 15 residues. Germline assignment: CDR1 SEHNR and CDR2 FQNEAQ (reference sequence). Germline trimming cut 10 bases from V and 3 bases from J; bases unmatched to any gene: 9. Written as DNA, the CDR3 is TGTGCCACCCAGGTGATAGCGGGAGACACCGGGGAGCTGTTTTTT. Protein product: CATQVIAGDTGELFF.

This clone was seen once. V is TRBV29-1 and J is TRBJ2-1; TRBD2 matches at 10 bases. Per the germline V gene, CDR1 is SQVTM and CDR2 is ANQGSEA. The trim removed 7 bases at V and 6 bases at J, leaving 9 bases unmatched. The CDR3 extends over 14 amino acids. The CDR3 DNA is TGCAGCGCCGGGGAGCGGGAGGGAATCAATGAGCAGTTCTTC. It specifies CSAGEREGINEQFF.

The rearrangement links TRBV5-1 to TRBJ2-7; 7 nucleotides match TRBD2. The CDR3 is 13 amino acids. Germline V gene sequence: CDR1 SGHRS, CDR2 YFSETQ. The trim removed 6 bases at V and 7 bases at J, leaving 10 bases unmatched. The CDR3: CASTTGRAGEQYF. CDR3 DNA: TGCGCCAGCACAACGGGGAGGGCGGGGGAGCAGTACTTC. Drawing the rest from reference TRBV5-1 and TRBJ2-7, the complete variable domain is KAGVTQTPRYLIKTRGQQVTLSCSPISGHRSVSWYQQTPGQGLQFLFEYFSETQRNKGNFPGRFSGRQFSNSRSEMNVSTLELGDSALYLCASTTGRAGEQYFGPGTRLTVT.

This chain uses TRBV19 with TRBJ1-5; TRBD1 aligns across 8 bases. Germline CDR1 and CDR2: LNHDA and SQIVND (reference sequence). This CDR3 comprises 15 residues. V gave up 5 bases and J gave up 6 bases; unmatched junction bases: 9. The CDR3 DNA reads TGTGCCAGTAGTCCCGGACAGGGTATGGTTCAGCCCCAGCATTTT. Residues: CASSPGQGMVQPQHF.

The genes are TRBV19 and TRBJ1-5; possibly TRBD1 for D (6 bases). V lost 3 bases and J lost 3, with 9 bases in between. CDR3 length equals 14 residues. CDR1 and CDR2 (germline): LNHDA, SQIVND (reference sequence). DNA for the CDR3: TGTGCCAGTAGTATCCAGGGGTACAATCAGCCCCAGCATTTT. Translated: CASSIQGYNQPQHF. Variable domain in full (rest from reference TRBV19 and TRBJ1-5): DGGITQSPKYLFRKEGQNVTLSCEQNLNHDAMYWYRQDPGQGLRLIYYSQIVNDFQKGDIAEGYSVSREKKESFPLTVTSAQKNPTAFYLCASSIQGYNQPQHFGDGTRLSIL.

The gene calls are TRBV24-1 and TRBJ2-3; tentative D call: TRBD2 (6 bases). The germline V and J ends were trimmed by 3 bases and 8 bases, with 23 bases remaining between them. The CDR3 extends over 17 amino acids. The germline gives CDR1 KGHDR, CDR2 SFDVKD. As DNA, the CDR3 is TGTGCCACCAGTGATGGTGGCCCCAAAATGGGGGGAGGTACGCAGTATTTT. This gives the protein CATSDGGPKMGGGTQYF.

The chain employs TRBV2 and TRBJ1-3, with 9 bases identical to TRBD1. Unmatched junction bases numbered 3, after V lost 5 bases and J lost 4 bases. There are 14 residues in the CDR3. The germline V gene has CDR1 SNHLY and CDR2 FYNNEI. The chain's CDR3 is CASSHRGLGNTIYF. The CDR3 nucleotides read TGTGCCAGCAGTCACAGGGGGCTGGGAAACACCATATATTTT.

V usage is TRBV2 and J usage is TRBJ1-3; D call uncertain. V lost 4 bases, J lost 0 bases, and 7 bases lay in between. The CDR3 is 14 amino acids. Looked up from germline, CDR1 is SNHLY and CDR2 is FYNNEI. As DNA, the CDR3 is TGTGCCAGCAGTGTCGAGAGCTCTGGAAACACCATATATTTT. Encoded protein: CASSVESSGNTIYF.

J is TRBJ1-6 and V is TRBV27; 7 nucleotides match TRBD1. After removal of 2 bases from V and 9 bases from J, the junction contained 10 bases not matched to a gene. This CDR3 is 16 amino acids long. Germline-derived CDR1 and CDR2 are MNHEY and SMNVEV (reference sequence). The DNA of the CDR3 is TGTGCCAGCAGTTTAATAGGGGGCGTAGGTACTTCACCCCTCCACTTT. It yields the protein CASSLIGGVGTSPLHF.

The chain recombines TRBV3-1 (or the pseudogene TRBV3-2) with TRBJ2-5; D is undetermined. The germline CDR1 and CDR2 sequences are LGHDT and YNNKEL (reference sequence). Trimming removed 1 base at V and 0 bases at J, with 9 bases between. This CDR3 contains 15 residues. The CDR3 protein is CASSQVRQDQETQYF. CDR3 sequence (DNA): TGTGCCAGCAGCCAAGTCAGGCAGGACCAAGAGACCCAGTACTTC.

The chain couples TRBV2 to TRBJ2-4; 7 bases match TRBD2. V lost 4 bases and J lost 0; bases outside the gene matches: 12. The CDR3 is 18 amino acids. Germline V gene lookup returns CDR1 SNHLY and CDR2 FYNNEI. CDR3 protein: CASSGSGTMELAKNIQYF. CDR3 nucleotide sequence: TGTGCCAGCAGTGGGAGCGGGACGATGGAACTAGCCAAAAACATTCAGTACTTC. Full variable domain (missing parts from reference TRBV2 and TRBJ2-4): EPEVTQTPSHQVTQMGQEVILRCVPISNHLYFYWYRQILGQKVEFLVSFYNNEISEKSEIFDDQFSVERPDGSNFTLKIRSTKLEDSAMYFCASSGSGTMELAKNIQYFGAGTRLSVL.

The V call is TRBV29-1, the J call TRBJ1-3; 8 bases are shared with TRBD1. Germline CDR1 and CDR2: SQVTM and ANQGSEA. Germline trimming cut 4 bases from V and 7 bases from J; bases unmatched to any gene: 3. This CDR3 is built from 12 residues. The CDR3 nucleotides read TGCAGCGTTGTGTCAGGGGGCAACACCATATATTTT. It specifies CSVVSGGNTIYF.

V is TRBV3-1 (or the pseudogene TRBV3-2) and J is TRBJ2-5; 10 bases are shared with TRBD2. This CDR3 is built from 16 residues. Germline values: CDR1 LGHDT, CDR2 YNNKEL (reference sequence). The junction had 6 bases not matched to a gene; V was cut back by 3 bases and J by 2 bases. DNA of the CDR3: TGTGCCAGCAGCCAGAGACTAGCGGGTTATCAAGAGACCCAGTACTTC. This gives the protein CASSQRLAGYQETQYF.

This clone has a handful of counts. The chain couples TRBV18 to TRBJ2-3; 8 nucleotides align to TRBD2. The CDR3 has 15 amino acids. Germline lookup yields CDR1 KGHSH and CDR2 LQKENI. V lost 5 bases to trimming and J lost 2 bases; unmatched junction nucleotides: 6. Here the CDR3 reads CASSSNSGDTDTQYF. CDR3 DNA sequence: TGTGCCAGCTCATCTAATAGCGGGGACACAGATACGCAGTATTTT.

The V gene is TRBV6-7, the J gene TRBJ2-7, with D tentatively TRBD1 (6 bases). TRBV6-7 is marked as an open reading frame, function uncertain. Trimming stripped 10 bases from V and 2 bases from J, with 12 bases between. The CDR3 covers 12 residues. The DNA of the CDR3 is TGTGCCACCCGAGGGGGAGCCTACGAGCAGTACTTC. Its protein product is CATRGGAYEQYF.

This clone was observed a handful of times. The V gene is TRBV3-1 (or the pseudogene TRBV3-2), the J gene TRBJ1-1; 8 nucleotides agree with TRBD1. V shed 5 bases, J shed 7 bases, and the junction held 9 bases outside the gene matches. Germline V CDR1 and CDR2: LGHDT, YNNKEL (reference sequence). CDR3 length: 14 residues. The CDR3 DNA reads TGTGCCAGCAGCGGGACTCAGGGGGCCGGTGAAGCTTTCTTT. It encodes CASSGTQGAGEAFF.

This clone appeared a few times. The V call is TRBV5-5, the J call TRBJ2-1; 8 bases are shared with TRBD1. The germline CDR1 and CDR2 sequences are SGHKS and YYEKEE (reference sequence). The CDR3 sequence is 15 residues long. V lost 3 bases to trimming and J lost 9 bases; unmatched junction nucleotides: 11. The DNA for the CDR3 is TGTGCCAGCAGCTGGGGACAGGAGGAACGGGGTGAGCAGTTCTTC. Protein sequence: CASSWGQEERGEQFF. The variable domain in full, with the rest retrieved from reference TRBV5-5 and TRBJ2-1, is DAGVTQSPTHLIKTRGQQVTLRCSPISGHKSVSWYQQVLGQGPQFIFQYYEKEERGRGNFPDRFSARQFPNYSSELNVNALLLGDSALYLCASSWGQEERGEQFFGPGTRLTVL.

The chain has TRBV30 and TRBJ1-5, with TRBD1 matching 10 bases. CDR1 and CDR2 from the germline V gene are GTSNPN and SVGIG (reference sequence). This CDR3 has 16 amino acids. With 2 bases clipped from V and 5 bases from J, the junction kept 9 bases outside the gene matches. This CDR3 reads CAWSTPTGGLDQPQHF. Here the CDR3 DNA reads TGTGCCTGGAGTACCCCGACAGGGGGCTTGGATCAGCCCCAGCATTTT.

The chain combines TRBV4-1 with TRBJ2-7; TRBD1 matches 9 bases. This CDR3 has 15 amino acids. V lost 2 bases, J lost 4 bases, and 6 bases stayed unmatched. In germline, CDR1 is MGHRA, CDR2 YSYEKL. CDR3 nucleotide sequence: TGCGCCAGCAGCCAAAGGGGGACAGGGCCATACGAGCAGTACTTC. Its translation is CASSQRGTGPYEQYF.